Following are 14 T cell receptor beta chains from one sample sequenced in a study of blood T cell repertoires in COVID-19. Data came from immunoSEQ multiplex PCR; TCRdb stores just in-frame clones and leaves some out. Of about 160,000 clones listed, roughly 80% were seen once; the top ten hold roughly 3.5%. Sequenced sample: PBMCs or T cells enriched from blood (not recorded which). The receptors derive from a woman aged 55-75 years who had recovered from COVID-19.

The chain has TRBV12-3 or TRBV12-4 and TRBJ2-1; tentative D call: TRBD1 (6 bases). The CDR3 has 11 residues. V shed 3 bases and J shed 15 bases, with 12 bases lying between them. CDR3 in DNA: TGTGCCAGCAGTTTGAAGGGGGTTGCGTTCTTC. Protein sequence: CASSLKGVAFF.

The V gene is TRBV9, the J gene TRBJ1-2; TRBD1 agrees at 9 bases. The CDR3 runs to 13 residues. The trim removed 4 bases at V and 3 bases at J, leaving 1 base unmatched. Germline lookup yields CDR1 SGDLS and CDR2 YYNGEE. The CDR3 sequence is CASSRDRDYGYTF. Written as DNA, the CDR3 is TGTGCCAGCAGCCGGGACAGGGACTATGGCTACACCTTC.

The chain is built from TRBV7-9 and TRBJ1-1; 7 bases fit TRBD1. Germline V lookup: CDR1 SEHNR, CDR2 FQNEAQ (reference sequence). Trimming removed 0 bases from V and 2 bases from J; junction bases left unmatched: 3. The CDR3 has 15 amino acids. For the CDR3, the DNA is TGTGCCAGCAGCTTAGCAGGGACAGCCAACACTGAAGCTTTCTTT. Its translation: CASSLAGTANTEAFF.

This chain links TRBV10-1 with TRBJ1-1; D is undetermined. The CDR3 spans 14 residues. Germline lookup yields CDR1 WNHNN and CDR2 SYGVQD (reference sequence). Trimming left V 0 bases short and J 1 base short, with 6 bases between. The CDR3 here is CASSESPRNTEAFF. The CDR3 nucleotides are TGCGCCAGCAGTGAGTCTCCCAGGAACACTGAAGCTTTCTTT.

In this sample, this clone turned up once. The V gene is TRBV5-4, the J gene TRBJ2-1; 15 bases match TRBD2. V was clipped by 3 bases and J by 6 bases; unmatched bases: 7. Germline V gene data show CDR1 as SGHNT and CDR2 as YYREEE (reference sequence). CDR3 length: 17 residues. CDR3 region: CASSSRTSGGAGNEQFF. DNA for the CDR3: TGTGCCAGCAGCTCGAGGACTAGCGGGGGGGCGGGCAATGAGCAGTTCTTC. The complete variable domain, with remaining parts taken from reference TRBV5-4 and TRBJ2-1, reads ETGVTQSPTHLIKTRGQQVTLRCSSQSGHNTVSWYQQALGQGPQFIFQYYREEENGRGNFPPRFSGLQFPNYSSELNVNALELDDSALYLCASSSRTSGGAGNEQFFGPGTRLTVL.

The J gene is TRBJ2-2, the V gene TRBV5-1; tentative D call: TRBD2 (6 bases). V shed 0 bases and J shed 6 bases, with 9 bases lying between them. Per the germline V gene, CDR1 is SGHRS and CDR2 is YFSETQ. This CDR3 is built from 14 residues. This CDR3 is CASSLGAGSGELFF. The CDR3 DNA is TGCGCCAGCAGCTTGGGGGCGGGATCCGGGGAGCTGTTTTTT.

This rearrangement joins TRBV2 to TRBJ2-1; TRBD1 agrees at 9 bases. Germline V lookup: CDR1 SNHLY, CDR2 FYNNEI. The CDR3 contains 16 residues. J lost 2 bases, V lost 5 bases, and 7 bases had no gene match. The CDR3 sequence: CASSLNDRGAYNEQFF. The CDR3 nucleotides are TGTGCCAGCAGTCTAAACGACAGGGGGGCCTACAATGAGCAGTTCTTC.

The J gene is TRBJ1-4, the V gene TRBV19; 9 nucleotides match TRBD1. The germline gives CDR1 LNHDA, CDR2 SQIVND (reference sequence). The CDR3 covers 15 residues. The V and J ends lost 3 bases and 5 bases, in that order; junction bases with no gene match: 4. The chain's CDR3 is CASSMRDRENEKLFF. The CDR3 DNA reads as TGTGCCAGTAGTATGCGGGACAGGGAGAATGAAAAACTGTTTTTT.

The gene calls are TRBV3-1 (or the pseudogene TRBV3-2) and TRBJ1-6; no definite D call. The germline CDR1 and CDR2 sequences are LGHDT and YNNKEL (reference sequence). V dropped 4 bases and J dropped 8 bases, with 6 bases sitting between them. The CDR3 totals 12 residues. For the CDR3, the DNA is TGTGCCAGCAGCCGCCGGGATTCACCCCTCCACTTT. This codes for CASSRRDSPLHF.

The chain links TRBV5-6 to TRBJ1-5; D unclear. The CDR3 runs 13 residues. Germline CDR1 is SGHDT and CDR2 is YYEEEE. Trimming stripped 4 bases from V and 1 base from J, with 6 bases between. This CDR3 reads CASSQQSNQPQHF. The CDR3 DNA reads as TGTGCCAGCAGCCAACAAAGCAATCAGCCCCAGCATTTT.

The chain has TRBV2 and TRBJ1-5, with a possible D match to TRBD1 (6 bases). The CDR3 has 17 amino acids. Germline assignment: CDR1 SNHLY and CDR2 FYNNEI. With 6 bases removed from V and 0 bases from J, the gap between germline ends came to 18 bases. The chain's CDR3 is CASRSLQGSDSNQPQHF. The CDR3 DNA reads TGTGCCAGCAGGTCATTACAGGGATCGGATAGCAATCAGCCCCAGCATTTT.

The chain links TRBV29-1 to TRBJ1-3, with 7 bases matching TRBD1. Germline CDR1 and CDR2: SQVTM and ANQGSEA. The CDR3 extends over 14 amino acids. The V and J ends lost 3 bases and 2 bases, in that order; junction bases with no gene match: 4. The CDR3: CSVDSQGAGNTIYF. The CDR3 DNA is TGCAGCGTTGATAGTCAGGGGGCTGGAAACACCATATATTTT.

The genes are TRBV7-2 and TRBJ1-2; 9 bases are a match to TRBD1. CDR1 and CDR2 from the germline V gene are SGHTA and FQGNSA. V shed 3 bases, J shed 2 bases, and the junction held 1 base outside the gene matches. This CDR3 region has 14 residues. CDR3 sequence: CASSFTGGNYGYTF. The DNA of the CDR3 is TGTGCCAGCAGCTTCACAGGGGGCAACTATGGCTACACCTTC.

This chain uses TRBV5-4 with TRBJ1-6; D possibly corresponds to TRBD1 (6 bases). The V end lost 4 bases, the J end lost 0 bases, and 11 bases lay between the germline ends. The V gene's germline CDR1 is SGHNT and CDR2 YYREEE (reference sequence). The CDR3 totals 16 residues. CDR3 DNA: TGTGCCAGCAGCGGACAGCTTAGCTCCTATAATTCACCCCTCCACTTT. Its translation is CASSGQLSSYNSPLHF.